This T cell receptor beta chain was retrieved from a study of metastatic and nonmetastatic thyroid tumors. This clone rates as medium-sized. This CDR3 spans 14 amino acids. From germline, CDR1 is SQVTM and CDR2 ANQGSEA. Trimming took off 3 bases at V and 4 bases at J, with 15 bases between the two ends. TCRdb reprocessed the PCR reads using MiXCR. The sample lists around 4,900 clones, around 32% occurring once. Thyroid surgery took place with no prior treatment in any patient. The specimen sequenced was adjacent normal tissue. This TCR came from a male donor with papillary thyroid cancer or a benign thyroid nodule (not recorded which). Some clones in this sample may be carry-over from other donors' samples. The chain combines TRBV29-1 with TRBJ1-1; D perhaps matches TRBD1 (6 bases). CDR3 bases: TGCAGCGTTGAGAGGGGACAATTGGGCACTGAAGCTTTCTTT. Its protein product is CSVERGQLGTEAFF.